The 8 T cell receptor beta chains presented below share a single source sample, sequenced in a study of T-cell reconstitution after alpha-beta-depleted transplantation in children. Unique molecular identifiers were incorporated when the TCRbeta library was constructed. MiXCR, run by TCRdb on the PCR reads, gives a single entry per CDR3 protein. The data contain approximately 520,000 distinct CDR3 sequences, about 10% of them singletons. Here the sequenced sample was PBMCs, mostly from graft donor cells, taken 180 days after TCRalphabeta/CD19-depleted stem cell transplant. These receptors all stem from a female patient aged 2-10 years who had a stem cell transplant for aplastic anemia, so the T cells may come from the graft donor.

This clonotype was counted between two and nine times. The chain links TRBV28 to TRBJ2-7; D gene unclear. CDR3 length: 14 amino acids. Germline V gene sequence: CDR1 MDHEN, CDR2 SYDVKM. The ends were cut back, 8 bases at V and 2 bases at J, with 16 bases in the middle. The CDR3 bases are TGTGCCAGCGCCCTCCGTGGGCCTCCCTACGAGCAGTACTTC. It codes for CASALRGPPYEQYF.

The sample holds a few counts of this clonotype. The chain is built from TRBV20-1 and TRBJ2-1; 12 bases align to TRBD2. After removal of 4 bases from V and 0 bases from J, the junction contained 7 bases not matched to a gene. The CDR3 extends over 17 amino acids. The germline CDR1 and CDR2 sequences are DFQATT and SNEGSKA (reference sequence). The CDR3 loop is CSAITSGRRSSYNEQFF. CDR3 nucleotides: TGCAGTGCTATAACTAGCGGGAGGCGCAGCTCCTACAATGAGCAGTTCTTC.

The chain carries TRBV4-3 and TRBJ2-2; unclear D gene. CDR1 LGHNA and CDR2 YSLEER come from the germline V gene. Trimming cost V 3 bases and J 6 bases, with 8 bases left between them. The CDR3 is made up of 13 amino acids. This CDR3 reads CASSQESSGELFF. In nucleotides, the CDR3 is TGCGCCAGCAGCCAGGAGAGTTCCGGGGAGCTGTTTTTT.

The CDR3 loop reads CSARVASGSEQYF. The CDR3 DNA reads TGCAGTGCTAGAGTAGCTAGCGGATCTGAGCAGTACTTC. The rearrangement joins TRBV20-1 to TRBJ2-7, with 7 bases matching TRBD2. V trimming: 1 base; J trimming: 7 bases; junction bases outside the gene matches: 7. This CDR3 has 13 residues. Germline values: CDR1 DFQATT, CDR2 SNEGSKA (reference sequence).

This clonotype was seen repeatedly, ten times or more. J is TRBJ2-3 and V is TRBV20-1, with 7 nucleotides matching TRBD1. There are 13 residues in the CDR3. Germline CDR1 DFQATT, CDR2 SNEGSKA (reference sequence). J gave up 4 bases and V 3 bases, and 4 bases lay outside the gene matches. The CDR3, as DNA: TGCAGTGCTAGGTCTACAGGGGCAGATACGCAGTATTTT. Translating it yields CSARSTGADTQYF.

This clonotype was detected a few times. The V call is TRBV18, the J call TRBJ2-7, with TRBD1 identical over 8 bases. CDR3 size: 17 residues. V lost 1 base, J lost 2 bases, and 10 bases stayed unmatched. Germline V gene sequence: CDR1 KGHSH, CDR2 LQKENI. In DNA form, the CDR3 reads TGTGCCAGCTCACCACAGACCCAGGGGGCAAACCCCTACGAGCAGTACTTC. Translated: CASSPQTQGANPYEQYF. The variable domain in full, with the rest retrieved from reference TRBV18 and TRBJ2-7, is NAGVMQNPRHLVRRRGQEARLRCSPMKGHSHVYWYRQLPEEGLKFMVYLQKENIIDESGMPKERFSAEFPKEGPSILRIQQVVRGDSAAYFCASSPQTQGANPYEQYFGPGTRLTVT.

The chain has TRBV15 and TRBJ2-5; 9 bases agree with TRBD1. Germline V CDR1 and CDR2: LNHNV, YYDKDF (reference sequence). The CDR3 consists of 18 residues. The V gene end was trimmed by 2 bases and the J gene end by 0 bases; junction bases not matched to a gene: 10. In DNA, the CDR3 is TGTGCCACCAGCAGATCTTTCACCGGGACAGGGAACCAAGAGACCCAGTACTTC. Translating gives CATSRSFTGTGNQETQYF.

V and J are TRBV28 and TRBJ2-1; 8 nucleotides align to TRBD2. The CDR3 runs 15 residues. V gave up 5 bases and J gave up 2 bases; unmatched junction bases: 5. CDR1 MDHEN and CDR2 SYDVKM come from the germline V gene. The CDR3 reads CASSAELAAYNEQFF. The CDR3 DNA reads as TGTGCCAGCAGTGCAGAACTAGCGGCCTACAATGAGCAGTTCTTC.